This entry describes one T cell receptor (beta chain). Its specificity is unknown. Here immunoSEQ multiplex PCR was the method, and the copy in TCRdb shows in-frame clones only, minus some. Among 100,000 to 150,000 clones listed, around 81% were seen once. Time point reported: blood 2 weeks post-SBRT. Treatment indicated: 15 Gy SBRT to primary tumor, nephrectomy 4 weeks later. After SBRT, blood was collected at 2 and 4 weeks, plus baseline. The patient's renal cell carcinoma had clear cell pathology. The data were taken from a study of radiation and T cells in renal cell carcinoma. Study outcomes and limitations: Pretreatment tumor biopsies were lacking, so baseline clonotypes are unknown. From baseline, blood top tumor clonotypes peaked at 2 weeks post-radiation.

The CDR3 has 13 amino acids. In germline, CDR1 is PRHDT, CDR2 FYEKMQ (reference sequence). The V end was cut by 5 bases, the J end by 5 bases, with 10 bases between. The sequenced sample was blood, obtained from a patient whose treatment included radiotherapy and nephrectomy. The source of this sequence is a man aged 45-60 years with renal cell carcinoma. The chain employs TRBV13 and TRBJ2-1, with D possibly called TRBD1 or TRBD2 (6 bases each). The CDR3 region is CASSRGTNNEQFF. CDR3 bases: TGTGCCAGCAGCCGCGGGACAAACAATGAGCAGTTCTTC. Full variable domain (missing parts from reference TRBV13 and TRBJ2-1): AAGVIQSPRHLIKEKRETATLKCYPIPRHDTVYWYQQGPGQDPQFLISFYEKMQSDKGSIPDRFSAQQFSDYHSELNMSSLELGDSALYFCASSRGTNNEQFFGPGTRLTVL.